The TCR beta chain described here comes from a study of blood T cells in healthy people across ages. Study-wide findings and caveats: Researchers report that TCR beta diversity correlated strongly with naive T cell percentage.

Between the trimmed V and J ends, which lost 4 bases and 2 bases, there was a span of 13 bases. This CDR3 contains 14 residues. CDR1 and CDR2 (germline): SGDLS, YYNGEE. Each donor supplied approximately 10 milliliters of peripheral blood. Next came a second PCR, run for about 6 to 12 cycles, which used a sample-barcoded 5' primer along with a J-beta primer mix. From each sample, at least 3 million paired-end reads containing CDR3 were obtained. In TCRdb, the 5' RACE reads were re-called with MiXCR into one record per CDR3 protein. The sample yields about 1.6 million distinct CDR3 sequences, about 32% seen once. Notes on this clonotype: The antigen is unknown.

The clonotype originates from a woman aged 30 to 39 in good health. This chain links TRBV9 with TRBJ2-7; D possibly corresponds to TRBD2 (6 bases). The sequenced sample consisted of blood. The CDR3 loop is CASSFTGLPYEQYF. For the CDR3, the DNA is TGTGCCAGCAGCTTCACGGGACTCCCCTACGAGCAGTACTTC.